This TCR beta chain emerged from a study of response to subunit inactivated influenza vaccine. Findings of the study overall: It was suggested by the authors that few new T cells are recruited by each seasonal influenza vaccination.

Via MiXCR, TCRdb re-called the RT-PCR reads, giving one row per CDR3 protein. The table has about 520,000 distinct CDR3 sequences, roughly 7.9% seen once; the top ten hold around 12%. In this sample, this clonotype turned up a few times. Its target is unknown. Germline V gene lookup returns CDR1 MNHEY and CDR2 SVGEGT. The CDR3 totals 16 residues. V dropped 5 bases and J dropped 4 bases, with 18 bases sitting between them. The TCR originated in a man aged 50-75 years who received an inactivated influenza vaccine. Sequencing used PBMCs from blood, obtained 23 to 25 months after vaccination. This chain links TRBV6-2 or TRBV6-3 with TRBJ2-1, with D perhaps matching TRBD1 (6 bases). For the CDR3, the DNA is TGTGCCAGCAGTCCTGACAGGCCCGTCCGGTACAATGAGCAGTTCTTC. Amino acids: CASSPDRPVRYNEQFF.